These T cell receptor beta chains were read from a single sample in a study of cytomegalovirus exposure and HLA in healthy donors. Here immunoSEQ multiplex PCR was the method, and the copy in TCRdb shows in-frame clones only, minus some. The table lists about 140,000 clones, roughly 86% of them singletons. The sample was PBMCs. The receptors derive from a woman between 35 and 50 years old in good health and CMV-seronegative. CDR3s include the opening cysteine and the closing phenylalanine or tryptophan. The order of the fields is clone size, D gene, V gene, J gene, CDR3 DNA, CDR3 protein. A D gene is named only where the DNA matches it firmly. Expanded clones get a size class; other rows say once, few or many, or leave the size out.

clone_size: -; d_call: -; v_call: TRBV5-1; j_call: TRBJ2-1; cdr3_nt: TGCGCCAGCAGCTCCGATAGCGGTGAGCAGTTCTTC; cdr3_aa: CASSSDSGEQFF
clone_size: -; d_call: -; v_call: TRBV11-3; j_call: TRBJ1-1; cdr3_nt: TGTGCCAGCAGCTTATCGGGGGGCCCAGCCCGTGAAGCTTTCTTT; cdr3_aa: CASSLSGGPAREAFF
clone_size: -; d_call: TRBD2; v_call: TRBV4-1; j_call: TRBJ2-7; cdr3_nt: TGCGCCAGCAGCCCCGGGGGGTACGGGCAGTACTTC; cdr3_aa: CASSPGGYGQYF
clone_size: -; d_call: -; v_call: TRBV5-1; j_call: TRBJ1-1; cdr3_nt: TGCGCCAGCAGCTTAAGCGTCGTGGCTGAAGCTTTCTTT; cdr3_aa: CASSLSVVAEAFF
clone_size: -; d_call: -; v_call: TRBV7-9; j_call: TRBJ2-3; cdr3_nt: TGTTCCAGCAGCTCAGGGGCAGATACGCAGTATTTT; cdr3_aa: CSSSSGADTQYF
clone_size: -; d_call: -; v_call: TRBV28; j_call: TRBJ1-5; cdr3_nt: TGTGCCAGCAGTCTAGGACTCCGCAATCAGCCCCAGCATTTT; cdr3_aa: CASSLGLRNQPQHF
clone_size: -; d_call: TRBD1; v_call: TRBV5-1; j_call: TRBJ1-1; cdr3_nt: TGCGCCAGCAGCCCACAGGGGATCGACACTGAAGCTTTCTTT; cdr3_aa: CASSPQGIDTEAFF
clone_size: -; d_call: TRBD1; v_call: TRBV29-1; j_call: TRBJ2-3; cdr3_nt: TGCAGCGTTGAAATTCGCCGGGACAGCCCAGATACGCAGTATTTT; cdr3_aa: CSVEIRRDSPDTQYF
clone_size: few; d_call: TRBD1; v_call: TRBV27; j_call: TRBJ2-4; cdr3_nt: TGTGCCAGCAGTTACACAGGGGTGGCCAAAAACATTCAGTACTTC; cdr3_aa: CASSYTGVAKNIQYF
clone_size: -; d_call: TRBD1; v_call: TRBV9; j_call: TRBJ1-1; cdr3_nt: TGTGCCAGCAGCGGTCGACAGGGGGCTGGATACGCTGAAGCTTTCTTT; cdr3_aa: CASSGRQGAGYAEAFF
clone_size: -; d_call: TRBD1; v_call: TRBV28; j_call: TRBJ2-1; cdr3_nt: TGTGCCAGCACCCAGACAGGGCTCCAGGTCTTCGAGCAGTTCTTC; cdr3_aa: CASTQTGLQVFEQFF
clone_size: -; d_call: -; v_call: TRBV5-1; j_call: TRBJ2-3; cdr3_nt: TGCGCCAGCAGCAAATTTTCCGGGTTAGGGGCAGATACGCAGTATTTT; cdr3_aa: CASSKFSGLGADTQYF
clone_size: once; d_call: TRBD2; v_call: TRBV30; j_call: TRBJ2-1; cdr3_nt: TGTGCCTGGACCGGCAAACTAGCGGGAGGGCCCGATGAGCAGTTCTTC; cdr3_aa: CAWTGKLAGGPDEQFF
clone_size: -; d_call: TRBD2; v_call: TRBV27; j_call: TRBJ2-3; cdr3_nt: TGTGCCAGCAGTTTATCGCCTGGCGGGAGCTCTGATACGCAGTATTTT; cdr3_aa: CASSLSPGGSSDTQYF
clone_size: -; d_call: -; v_call: TRBV28; j_call: TRBJ2-7; cdr3_nt: TGTGCCAGCAAGGAGCTGAGCGGGTACACCCACGAGCAGTACTTC; cdr3_aa: CASKELSGYTHEQYF
clone_size: once; d_call: TRBD2; v_call: TRBV5-1; j_call: TRBJ2-5; cdr3_nt: TGCGCCAGCAGCTTGTGGCTAGCGGGAGATGGAGAGACCCAGTACTTC; cdr3_aa: CASSLWLAGDGETQYF
clone_size: -; d_call: TRBD2; v_call: TRBV6-1; j_call: TRBJ2-1; cdr3_nt: TGTGCCAGCAGTGAGACTAGCGGGACTTACAATGAGCAGTTCTTC; cdr3_aa: CASSETSGTYNEQFF
clone_size: -; d_call: -; v_call: TRBV7-9; j_call: TRBJ1-1; cdr3_nt: TGTTCCAGCAGCTCGCCTGCCGTCGGGACTGAAGCTTTCTTT; cdr3_aa: CSSSSPAVGTEAFF
clone_size: -; d_call: TRBD2; v_call: TRBV5-1; j_call: TRBJ2-1; cdr3_nt: TGCGCCAGCAGCCAAGCGGGAGTATCCTACAATGAGCAGTTCTTC; cdr3_aa: CASSQAGVSYNEQFF
clone_size: -; d_call: TRBD2; v_call: TRBV11-3; j_call: TRBJ2-1; cdr3_nt: TGTGCCAGCAGCCCCCTAGCGGGAGGTTTTAGTGAGCAGTTCTTC; cdr3_aa: CASSPLAGGFSEQFF
clone_size: -; d_call: TRBD2; v_call: TRBV11-2; j_call: TRBJ2-2; cdr3_nt: TGTGCCAGCAGCCGAAGGACTAGCGGGAGGACCGGGGAGCTGTTTTTT; cdr3_aa: CASSRRTSGRTGELFF
clone_size: -; d_call: TRBD2; v_call: TRBV6-1; j_call: TRBJ2-7; cdr3_nt: TGTGCCAGCAGTGAAGGACTAGCGGGGGCCTACGAGCAGTACTTC; cdr3_aa: CASSEGLAGAYEQYF
clone_size: -; d_call: -; v_call: TRBV9; j_call: TRBJ2-7; cdr3_nt: TGTGCCAGCAGCGTGGGGGGTCCTCGGGCCCACGAGCAGTACTTC; cdr3_aa: CASSVGGPRAHEQYF
clone_size: -; d_call: -; v_call: TRBV30; j_call: TRBJ2-1; cdr3_nt: TGTGCCTGGAGTGTACTGCTAGCAAGGGATGAGCAGTTCTTC; cdr3_aa: CAWSVLLARDEQFF
clone_size: -; d_call: TRBD2; v_call: TRBV27; j_call: TRBJ2-7; cdr3_nt: TGTGCCAGCAGTGCCACTAGCGGGAAGGCATACGAGCAGTACTTC; cdr3_aa: CASSATSGKAYEQYF
clone_size: -; d_call: TRBD1; v_call: TRBV29-1; j_call: TRBJ1-1; cdr3_nt: TGCAGCATCCGGGACAGGGTGGCTTTCTTT; cdr3_aa: CSIRDRVAFF
clone_size: few; d_call: -; v_call: TRBV6-5; j_call: TRBJ1-5; cdr3_nt: TGTGCCAGCAGCCAAGCGGGTCTACCTATACAGCCCCAGCATTTT; cdr3_aa: CASSQAGLPIQPQHF
clone_size: -; d_call: -; v_call: TRBV27; j_call: TRBJ2-2; cdr3_nt: TGTGCCAGCAGTAGGCTAGCAGGGGCCGGGGAGCTGTTTTTT; cdr3_aa: CASSRLAGAGELFF
clone_size: -; d_call: TRBD2; v_call: TRBV5-1; j_call: TRBJ2-5; cdr3_nt: TGCGCCAGCAGCTTCGGGGTACTAGCGCCAGAAGAGACCCAGTACTTC; cdr3_aa: CASSFGVLAPEETQYF
clone_size: -; d_call: TRBD1; v_call: TRBV28; j_call: TRBJ2-7; cdr3_nt: TGTGCCAGCAGTTTGGACAGGGCCCCCTACGAGCAGTACTTC; cdr3_aa: CASSLDRAPYEQYF
clone_size: once; d_call: -; v_call: TRBV2; j_call: TRBJ2-7; cdr3_nt: TGTGCCAGCAGTGACGCCCTCGCGACCTACGAGCAGTACTTC; cdr3_aa: CASSDALATYEQYF
clone_size: -; d_call: -; v_call: TRBV28; j_call: TRBJ1-3; cdr3_nt: TGTGCCAGCAGTTTAGGAGGGAGCCCGGCGGGAAACACCATATATTTT; cdr3_aa: CASSLGGSPAGNTIYF
clone_size: -; d_call: TRBD2; v_call: TRBV27; j_call: TRBJ2-6; cdr3_nt: TGTGCCAGCAGTCCCTTCGGGGGTCGGGAGGGCCGGTCTGGGGCCAACGTCCTGACTTTC; cdr3_aa: CASSPFGGREGRSGANVLTF
clone_size: -; d_call: -; v_call: TRBV4-3; j_call: TRBJ1-2; cdr3_nt: TGCGCCAGCAGCCAAGATATCAACTATGGCTACACCTTC; cdr3_aa: CASSQDINYGYTF
clone_size: few; d_call: TRBD1; v_call: TRBV7-9; j_call: TRBJ1-1; cdr3_nt: TGTGCCAGCAGCTCTCCCTCGGGACAGGGGGTTGTTGAAGCTTTCTTT; cdr3_aa: CASSSPSGQGVVEAFF
clone_size: -; d_call: -; v_call: TRBV5-1; j_call: TRBJ2-7; cdr3_nt: TGCGCCAGCAGCTTGGGGGCAGGGAGGAACGAGCAGTACTTC; cdr3_aa: CASSLGAGRNEQYF
clone_size: -; d_call: TRBD1; v_call: TRBV9; j_call: TRBJ1-2; cdr3_nt: TGTGCCAGCAGCGCCCGCAGGGGGCCCGTTAGTAACTATGGCTACACCTTC; cdr3_aa: CASSARRGPVSNYGYTF
clone_size: few; d_call: -; v_call: TRBV10-1; j_call: TRBJ1-3; cdr3_nt: TGCGCCGGCAACCACCGACTGGTGTATGGAAACACCATATATTTT; cdr3_aa: CAGNHRLVYGNTIYF
clone_size: -; d_call: -; v_call: TRBV28; j_call: TRBJ2-7; cdr3_nt: TGTGCCAGCAGTTTATGGGGACAGGGCGGGAGGCACGAGCAGTACTTC; cdr3_aa: CASSLWGQGGRHEQYF
clone_size: -; d_call: -; v_call: TRBV15; j_call: TRBJ2-3; cdr3_nt: TGTGCCACCAGCAGAGGCCGGGATTTTGATACGCAGTATTTT; cdr3_aa: CATSRGRDFDTQYF
clone_size: -; d_call: -; v_call: TRBV7-8; j_call: TRBJ2-7; cdr3_nt: TGTGCCAGCAGCCTAAGACAGGACTACGAGCAGTACTTC; cdr3_aa: CASSLRQDYEQYF
clone_size: -; d_call: -; v_call: TRBV28; j_call: TRBJ1-5; cdr3_nt: TGTGCCAGCACCGAGGGGGGGTTCAATCAGCCCCAGCATTTT; cdr3_aa: CASTEGGFNQPQHF
clone_size: -; d_call: TRBD2; v_call: TRBV7-8; j_call: TRBJ2-7; cdr3_nt: TGTGCCAGCAGCTTTCATAGCGGGAGGGGAAACTACGAGCAGTACTTC; cdr3_aa: CASSFHSGRGNYEQYF
clone_size: once; d_call: -; v_call: TRBV11-2; j_call: TRBJ1-1; cdr3_nt: TGTGCCAGCAGCCCCTACACTGAAGCTTTCTTT; cdr3_aa: CASSPYTEAFF
clone_size: -; d_call: -; v_call: TRBV5-1; j_call: TRBJ2-3; cdr3_nt: TGCGCCAGCAGCTTCGGGACTTCACTGGCAGATACGCAGTATTTT; cdr3_aa: CASSFGTSLADTQYF
clone_size: -; d_call: TRBD2; v_call: TRBV9; j_call: TRBJ2-3; cdr3_nt: TGTGCCAGCAGCGTAGGACTAGCGGGATCCCCTAGCACAGATACGCAGTATTTT; cdr3_aa: CASSVGLAGSPSTDTQYF
clone_size: -; d_call: TRBD1; v_call: TRBV5-1; j_call: TRBJ1-2; cdr3_nt: TGCGCCAGCAGCCCGTCTGCAGGGGGCTATGGCTACACCTTC; cdr3_aa: CASSPSAGGYGYTF
clone_size: -; d_call: TRBD1; v_call: TRBV19; j_call: TRBJ1-1; cdr3_nt: TGTGCCAGTATTCCGGACAGGCGGAACTCCGAAGCTTTCTTT; cdr3_aa: CASIPDRRNSEAFF
clone_size: -; d_call: -; v_call: TRBV4-3; j_call: TRBJ2-2; cdr3_nt: TGCGCCAGCAGCCAAGATGGCGGGATAGGGGAGCTGTTTTTT; cdr3_aa: CASSQDGGIGELFF
clone_size: -; d_call: TRBD1; v_call: TRBV13; j_call: TRBJ2-1; cdr3_nt: TGTGCCAGCAGCCCGGCAGGACAGGGACTCGATGAGCAGTTCTTC; cdr3_aa: CASSPAGQGLDEQFF
clone_size: -; d_call: TRBD1; v_call: TRBV9; j_call: TRBJ2-7; cdr3_nt: TGTGCCAGCAGCGTAGAAGGGACAGGGATCTACGAGCAGTACTTC; cdr3_aa: CASSVEGTGIYEQYF
clone_size: -; d_call: -; v_call: TRBV6-1; j_call: TRBJ1-2; cdr3_nt: TGTGCCAGCAGGGTGGGAGCCTCTAGCTATGGCTACACCTTC; cdr3_aa: CASRVGASSYGYTF
clone_size: few; d_call: TRBD2; v_call: TRBV10-3; j_call: TRBJ2-7; cdr3_nt: TGTGCCATCAGTGTTGCGACTAGCGGGGCCTCCTACGAGCAGTACTTC; cdr3_aa: CAISVATSGASYEQYF